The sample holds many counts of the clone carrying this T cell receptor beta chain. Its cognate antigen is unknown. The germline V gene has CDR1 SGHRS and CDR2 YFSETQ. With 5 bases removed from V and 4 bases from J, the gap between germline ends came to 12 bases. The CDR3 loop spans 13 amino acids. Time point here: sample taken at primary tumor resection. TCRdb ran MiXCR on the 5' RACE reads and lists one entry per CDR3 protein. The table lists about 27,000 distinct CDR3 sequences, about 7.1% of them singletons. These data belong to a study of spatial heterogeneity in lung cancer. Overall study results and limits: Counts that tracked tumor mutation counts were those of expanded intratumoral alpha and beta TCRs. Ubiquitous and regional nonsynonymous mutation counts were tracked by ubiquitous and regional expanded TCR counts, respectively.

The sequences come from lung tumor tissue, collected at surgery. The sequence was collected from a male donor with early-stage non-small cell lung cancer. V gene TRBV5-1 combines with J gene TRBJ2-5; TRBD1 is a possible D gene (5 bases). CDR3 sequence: CASRRQPGETQYF. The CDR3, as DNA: TGCGCCAGCAGAAGACAGCCGGGAGAGACCCAGTACTTC.